This T cell receptor beta chain was sequenced during a study of blood T cells in healthy people across ages. Combining a sample-barcoded 5' primer with a J-beta primer mix, a second PCR ran for roughly 7 to 12 cycles. A single record per CDR3 protein comes from TCRdb applying MiXCR to the 5' RACE reads. The data show around 750,000 distinct CDR3 sequences, 40% to 65% seen once. This clonotype was counted between two and nine times. Its specificity is unknown. Donors were healthy Caucasian individuals from Russia aged roughly 6 to 95. Study results and caveats: Leaving the PBMCs unsorted stopped any conclusive comparison of naive versus antigen-experienced cells.

This clonotype was sampled from an older man in good health. Sequenced input: blood.

CDR3 amino acids: CASSFGTGRSSEQYF. The CDR3 DNA reads as TGTGCCAGCAGTTTTGGGACAGGGAGGTCATCCGAGCAGTACTTC. The chain combines TRBV27 with TRBJ2-7, with 9 bases fitting TRBD1. The CDR3 runs 15 residues. The V gene end was trimmed by 3 bases and the J gene end by 6 bases; junction bases not matched to a gene: 9. CDR1 is MNHEY, CDR2 SMNVEV, per germline (reference sequence).